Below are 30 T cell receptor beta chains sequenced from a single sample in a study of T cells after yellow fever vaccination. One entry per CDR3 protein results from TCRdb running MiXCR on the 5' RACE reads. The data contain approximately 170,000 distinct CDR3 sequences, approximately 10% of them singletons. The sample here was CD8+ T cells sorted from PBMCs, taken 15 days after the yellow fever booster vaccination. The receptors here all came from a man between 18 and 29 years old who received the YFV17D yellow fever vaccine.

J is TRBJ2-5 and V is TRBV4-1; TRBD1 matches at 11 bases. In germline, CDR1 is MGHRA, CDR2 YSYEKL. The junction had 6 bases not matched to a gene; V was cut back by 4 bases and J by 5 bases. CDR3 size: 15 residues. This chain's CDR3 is CASSPRTGGFETQYF. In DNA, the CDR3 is TGCGCCAGCAGCCCCAGGACAGGGGGCTTCGAGACCCAGTACTTC.

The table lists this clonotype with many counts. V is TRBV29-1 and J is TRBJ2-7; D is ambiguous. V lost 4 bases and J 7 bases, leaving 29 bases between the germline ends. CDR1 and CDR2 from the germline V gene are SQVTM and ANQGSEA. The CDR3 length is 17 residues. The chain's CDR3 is CSVAAELGVLETREQYF. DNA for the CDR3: TGCAGCGTTGCGGCTGAGCTTGGGGTTCTAGAGACGAGAGAGCAGTACTTC.

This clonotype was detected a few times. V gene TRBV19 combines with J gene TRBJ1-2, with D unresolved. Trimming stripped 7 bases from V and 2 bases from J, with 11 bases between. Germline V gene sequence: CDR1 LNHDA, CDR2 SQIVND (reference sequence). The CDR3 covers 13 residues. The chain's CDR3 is CASISPTNYGYTF. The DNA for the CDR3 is TGTGCCAGTATAAGCCCGACAAACTATGGCTACACCTTC.

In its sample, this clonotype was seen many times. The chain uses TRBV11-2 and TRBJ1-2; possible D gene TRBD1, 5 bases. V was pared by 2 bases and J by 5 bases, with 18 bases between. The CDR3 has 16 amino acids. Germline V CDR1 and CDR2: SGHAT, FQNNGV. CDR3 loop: CASSLYRGLEVYGYTF. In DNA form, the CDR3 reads TGTGCCAGCAGCTTATATCGGGGGTTGGAGGTTTATGGCTACACCTTC.

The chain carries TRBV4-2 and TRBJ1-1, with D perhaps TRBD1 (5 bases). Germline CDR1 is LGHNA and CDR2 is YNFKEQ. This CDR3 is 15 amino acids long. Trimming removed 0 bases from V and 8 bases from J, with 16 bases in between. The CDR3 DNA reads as TGTGCCAGCAGCCAAGATGTGGGGGACTATGAAGAAGCTTTCTTT. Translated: CASSQDVGDYEEAFF.

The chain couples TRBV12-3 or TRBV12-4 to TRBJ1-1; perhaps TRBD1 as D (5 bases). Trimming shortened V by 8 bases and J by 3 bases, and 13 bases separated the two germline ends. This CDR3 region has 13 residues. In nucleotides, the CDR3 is TGTGCCAGCGTGGGGGTTTCTGACACTGAAGCTTTCTTT. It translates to CASVGVSDTEAFF.

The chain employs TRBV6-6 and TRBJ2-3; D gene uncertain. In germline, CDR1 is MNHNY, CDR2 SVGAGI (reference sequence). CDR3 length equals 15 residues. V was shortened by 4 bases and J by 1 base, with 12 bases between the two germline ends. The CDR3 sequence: CASSFLSMGTDTQYF. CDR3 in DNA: TGTGCCAGCAGTTTTCTTAGTATGGGCACAGATACGCAGTATTTT.

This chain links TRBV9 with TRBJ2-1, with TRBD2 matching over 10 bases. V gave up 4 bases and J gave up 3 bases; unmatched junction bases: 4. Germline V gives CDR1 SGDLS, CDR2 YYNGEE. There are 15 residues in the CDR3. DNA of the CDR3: TGTGCCAGCAGCTCTAGGACTAGCGGCTACAATGAGCAGTTCTTC. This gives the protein CASSSRTSGYNEQFF.

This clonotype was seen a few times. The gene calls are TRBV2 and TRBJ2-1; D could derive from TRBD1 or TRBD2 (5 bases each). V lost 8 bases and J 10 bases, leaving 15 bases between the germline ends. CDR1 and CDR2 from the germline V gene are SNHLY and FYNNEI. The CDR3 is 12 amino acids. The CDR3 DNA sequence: TGTGCCAGCTTGTACAGAGAGGGGGAGCAGTTCTTC. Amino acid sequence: CASLYREGEQFF.

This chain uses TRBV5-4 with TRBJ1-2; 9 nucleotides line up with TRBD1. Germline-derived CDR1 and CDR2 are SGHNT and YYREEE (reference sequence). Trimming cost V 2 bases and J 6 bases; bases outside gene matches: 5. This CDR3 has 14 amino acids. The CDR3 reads CASSFAGQGHGYTF. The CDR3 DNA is TGTGCCAGCAGCTTTGCAGGACAGGGGCATGGCTACACCTTC.

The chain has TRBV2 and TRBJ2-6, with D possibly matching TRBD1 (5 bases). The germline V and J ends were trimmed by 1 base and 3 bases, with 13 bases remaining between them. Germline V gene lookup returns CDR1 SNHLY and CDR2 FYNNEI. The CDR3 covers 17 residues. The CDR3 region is CASSEVSAGYGANVLTF. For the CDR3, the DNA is TGTGCCAGCAGTGAAGTCTCGGCAGGGTATGGGGCCAACGTCCTGACTTTC.

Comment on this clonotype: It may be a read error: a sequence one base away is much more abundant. The CDR3 here is CASSLASGWFETQYF. The CDR3 DNA reads TGTGCCAGCAGCTTGGCTAGCGGGTGGTTCGAGACCCAGTACTTC. This chain uses TRBV5-6 with TRBJ2-5, with 8 positions matching TRBD2. This CDR3 is 15 amino acids long. Germline V gene sequence: CDR1 SGHDT, CDR2 YYEEEE. Unmatched junction bases numbered 6, after V lost 0 bases and J lost 5 bases.

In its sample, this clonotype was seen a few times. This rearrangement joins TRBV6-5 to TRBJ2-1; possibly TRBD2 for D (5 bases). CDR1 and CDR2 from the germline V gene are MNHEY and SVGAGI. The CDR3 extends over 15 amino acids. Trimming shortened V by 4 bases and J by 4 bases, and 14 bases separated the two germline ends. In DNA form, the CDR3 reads TGTGCCAGCAGTTTGCCGGGGTTCTCGTACAATGAGCAGTTCTTC. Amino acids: CASSLPGFSYNEQFF.

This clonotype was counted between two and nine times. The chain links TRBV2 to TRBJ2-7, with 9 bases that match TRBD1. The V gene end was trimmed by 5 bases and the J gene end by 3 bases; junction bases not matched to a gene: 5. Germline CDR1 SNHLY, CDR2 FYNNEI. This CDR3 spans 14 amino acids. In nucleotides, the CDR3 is TGTGCCAGCAGTTGGGACAGGGATTTCTACGAGCAGTACGTC. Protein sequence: CASSWDRDFYEQYV.

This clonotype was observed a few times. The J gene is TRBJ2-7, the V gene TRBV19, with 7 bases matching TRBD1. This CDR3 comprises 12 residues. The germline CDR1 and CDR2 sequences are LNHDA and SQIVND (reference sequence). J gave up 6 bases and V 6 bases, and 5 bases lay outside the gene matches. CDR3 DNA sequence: TGTGCCAGTAGCGCGACAGGGAGCGAGCAGTACTTC. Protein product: CASSATGSEQYF.

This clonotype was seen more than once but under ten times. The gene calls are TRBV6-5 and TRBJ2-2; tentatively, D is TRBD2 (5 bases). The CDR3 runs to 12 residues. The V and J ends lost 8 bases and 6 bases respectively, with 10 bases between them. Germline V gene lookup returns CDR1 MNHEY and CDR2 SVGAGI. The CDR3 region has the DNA TGTGCCAGCGGCTTTAGCGCCGGGGAGCTGTTTTTT. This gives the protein CASGFSAGELFF.

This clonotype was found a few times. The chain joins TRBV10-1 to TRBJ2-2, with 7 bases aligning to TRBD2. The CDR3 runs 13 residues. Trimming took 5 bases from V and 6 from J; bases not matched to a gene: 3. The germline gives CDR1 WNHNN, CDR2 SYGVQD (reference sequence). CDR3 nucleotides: TGCGCCAGCAGTTACGGGGGGTCCGGGGAGCTGTTTTTT. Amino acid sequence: CASSYGGSGELFF.

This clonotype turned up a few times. The CDR3 spells CASSLVGGPNEQFF. In DNA, the CDR3 is TGTGCCAGCAGCTTAGTGGGGGGGCCCAATGAGCAGTTCTTC. The J gene is TRBJ2-1, the V gene TRBV13, with D maybe TRBD2 (7 bases). CDR3 length equals 14 residues. Trimming shortened V by 1 base and J by 6 bases, and 10 bases separated the two germline ends. Germline-derived CDR1 and CDR2 are PRHDT and FYEKMQ (reference sequence).

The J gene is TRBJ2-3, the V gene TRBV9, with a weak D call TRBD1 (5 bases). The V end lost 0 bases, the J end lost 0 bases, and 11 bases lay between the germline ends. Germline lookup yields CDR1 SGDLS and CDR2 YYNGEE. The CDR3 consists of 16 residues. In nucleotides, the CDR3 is TGTGCCAGCAGCGTAGACTTAGCAGGGAGCACAGATACGCAGTATTTT. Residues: CASSVDLAGSTDTQYF. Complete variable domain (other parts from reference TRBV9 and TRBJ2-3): DSGVTQTPKHLITATGQRVTLRCSPRSGDLSVYWYQQSLDQGLQFLIQYYNGEERAKGNILERFSAQQFPDLHSELNLSSLELGDSALYFCASSVDLAGSTDTQYFGPGTRLTVL.

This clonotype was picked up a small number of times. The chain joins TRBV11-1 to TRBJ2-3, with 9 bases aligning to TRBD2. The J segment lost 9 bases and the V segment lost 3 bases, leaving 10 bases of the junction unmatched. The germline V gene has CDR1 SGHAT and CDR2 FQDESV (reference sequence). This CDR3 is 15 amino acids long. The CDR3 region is CASSFLTSGFTTQYF. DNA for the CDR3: TGTGCCAGCAGCTTTCTGACTAGCGGATTCACGACGCAGTATTTT. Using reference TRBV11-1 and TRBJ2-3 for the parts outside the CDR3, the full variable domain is EAEVAQSPRYKITEKSQAVAFWCDPISGHATLYWYRQILGQGPELLVQFQDESVVDDSQLPKDRFSAERLKGVDSTLKIQPAELGDSAMYLCASSFLTSGFTTQYFGPGTRLTVL.

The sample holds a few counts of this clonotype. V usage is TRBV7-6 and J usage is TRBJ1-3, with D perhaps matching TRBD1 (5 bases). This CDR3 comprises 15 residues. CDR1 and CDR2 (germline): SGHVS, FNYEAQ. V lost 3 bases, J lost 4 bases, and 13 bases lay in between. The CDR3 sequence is CASSLRGSIGNTIYF. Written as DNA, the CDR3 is TGTGCCAGCAGCTTGAGGGGCTCGATCGGAAACACCATATATTTT.

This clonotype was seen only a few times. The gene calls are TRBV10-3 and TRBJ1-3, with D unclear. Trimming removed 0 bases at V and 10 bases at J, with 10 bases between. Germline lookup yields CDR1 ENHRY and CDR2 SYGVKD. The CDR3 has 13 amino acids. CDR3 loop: CAISESADETIYF. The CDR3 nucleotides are TGTGCCATCAGTGAGTCTGCGGACGAGACCATATATTTT.

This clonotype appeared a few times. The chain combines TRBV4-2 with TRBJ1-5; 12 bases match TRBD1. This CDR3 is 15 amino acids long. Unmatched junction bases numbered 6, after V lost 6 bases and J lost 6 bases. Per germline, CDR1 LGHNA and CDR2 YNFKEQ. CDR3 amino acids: CASRAGTGGRQPQHF. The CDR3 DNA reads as TGTGCCAGCAGAGCCGGGACAGGGGGCCGTCAGCCCCAGCATTTT.

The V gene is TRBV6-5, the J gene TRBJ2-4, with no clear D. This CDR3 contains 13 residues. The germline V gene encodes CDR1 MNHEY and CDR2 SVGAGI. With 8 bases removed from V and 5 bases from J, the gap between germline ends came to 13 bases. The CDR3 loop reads CASSSTGQNIQYF. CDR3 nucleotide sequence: TGTGCCAGCTCCTCCACCGGGCAAAACATTCAGTACTTC.

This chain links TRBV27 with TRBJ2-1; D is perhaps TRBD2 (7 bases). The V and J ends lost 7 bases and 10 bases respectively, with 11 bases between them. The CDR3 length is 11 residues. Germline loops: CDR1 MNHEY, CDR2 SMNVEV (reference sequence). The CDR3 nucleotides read TGTGCCAGCACGGGGGGCGGGGAGCAGTTCTTC. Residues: CASTGGGEQFF.

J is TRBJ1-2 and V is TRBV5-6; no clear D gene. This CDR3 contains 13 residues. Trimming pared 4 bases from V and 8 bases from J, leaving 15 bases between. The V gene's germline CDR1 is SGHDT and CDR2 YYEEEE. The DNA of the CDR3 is TGTGCCAGCAGCCAAGGACCAAATCGGGGCTACACCTTC. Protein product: CASSQGPNRGYTF.

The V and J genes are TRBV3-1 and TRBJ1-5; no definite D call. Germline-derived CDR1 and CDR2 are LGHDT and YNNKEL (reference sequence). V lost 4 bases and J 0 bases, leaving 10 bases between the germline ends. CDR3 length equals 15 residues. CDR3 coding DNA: TGTGCCAGCAGCCGCGACGCAGGTAGCAATCAGCCCCAGCATTTT. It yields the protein CASSRDAGSNQPQHF.

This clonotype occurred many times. CDR3 residues: CASSQETGIGTEAFF. DNA for the CDR3: TGCGCCAGCAGCCAAGAGACCGGGATTGGCACTGAAGCTTTCTTT. J is TRBJ1-1 and V is TRBV4-1; D is unresolved. This CDR3 spans 15 amino acids. In germline, CDR1 is MGHRA, CDR2 YSYEKL. Trimming pared 0 bases from V and 4 bases from J, leaving 12 bases between.

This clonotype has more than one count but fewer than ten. CDR3 sequence (DNA): TGCGCCAGCAGCCAGTCGGACACTGAAGCTTTCTTT. Translating it yields CASSQSDTEAFF. This sequence joins TRBV4-1 and TRBJ1-1; D is uncertain. The germline gives CDR1 MGHRA, CDR2 YSYEKL. V lost 3 bases and J lost 3, with 5 bases in between. The CDR3 covers 12 residues.

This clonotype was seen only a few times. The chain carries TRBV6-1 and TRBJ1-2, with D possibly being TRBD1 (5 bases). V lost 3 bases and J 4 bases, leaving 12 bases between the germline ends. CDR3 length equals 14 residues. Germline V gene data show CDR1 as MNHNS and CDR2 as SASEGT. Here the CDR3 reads CASSEVQGGYGYTF. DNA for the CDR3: TGTGCCAGCAGTGAGGTCCAGGGAGGCTATGGCTACACCTTC.